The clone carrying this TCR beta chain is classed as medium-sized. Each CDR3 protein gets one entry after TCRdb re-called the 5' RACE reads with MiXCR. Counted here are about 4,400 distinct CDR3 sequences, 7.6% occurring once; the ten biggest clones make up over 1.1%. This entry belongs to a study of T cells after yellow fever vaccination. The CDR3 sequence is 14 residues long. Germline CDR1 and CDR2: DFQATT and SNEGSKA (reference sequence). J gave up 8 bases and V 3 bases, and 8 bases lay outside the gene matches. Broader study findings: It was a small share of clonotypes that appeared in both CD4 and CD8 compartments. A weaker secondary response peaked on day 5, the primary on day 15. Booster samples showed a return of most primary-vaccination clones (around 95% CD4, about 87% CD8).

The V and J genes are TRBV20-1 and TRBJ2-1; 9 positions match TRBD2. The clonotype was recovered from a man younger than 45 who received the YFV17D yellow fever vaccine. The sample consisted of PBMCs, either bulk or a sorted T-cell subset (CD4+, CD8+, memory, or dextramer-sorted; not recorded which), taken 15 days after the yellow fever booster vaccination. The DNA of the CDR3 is TGCAGTGCTAGTTGGGCTAGCGGGAACTATGAGCAGTTCTTC. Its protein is CSASWASGNYEQFF.